The rows below give T cell receptor beta chains drawn from one sample of a study of CD8+ T cells in alopecia areata. Sequencing was performed with immunoSEQ multiplex PCR; in TCRdb, only in-frame clones are kept and a portion is missing. The data hold about 200,000 clones, with roughly three fifths observed a single time. Material for sequencing was CD8+ T cells sorted from blood. The receptors here all came from a human donor in good health. Both conserved end residues are part of each CDR3. The D gene is left open where the match is weak. Part of the rows lack a size; the others show once, few, many or a class for expanded clones.

CDR3	DNA	V	D	J	size
CASSATGRSDTQYF	TGTGCCAGCAGCGCAACGGGCCGCTCAGATACGCAGTATTTT	TRBV13	-	TRBJ2-3	-
CASTSPTGGSYGYTF	TGTGCCAGCACCTCCCCGACAGGGGGTTCCTATGGCTACACCTTC	TRBV9	TRBD1	TRBJ1-2	-
CATQETQYF	TGTGCCACCCAAGAGACCCAGTACTTC	TRBV2	-	TRBJ2-5	-
CASSDVGSNSPLHF	TGTGCCAGTAGTGACGTAGGGTCCAATTCACCCCTCCACTTT	TRBV19	-	TRBJ1-6	few
CASSPLGGHEQFF	TGTGCCAGCAGTCCCCTAGGCGGGCATGAGCAGTTCTTC	TRBV27	-	TRBJ2-1	many
CATISGANTGELFF	TGTGCCACCATTAGCGGGGCGAACACCGGGGAGCTGTTTTTT	TRBV6-5	TRBD2	TRBJ2-2	-
CATSSTRGNADTQYF	TGTGCCACCAGCAGTACGAGGGGCAACGCAGATACGCAGTATTTT	TRBV15	-	TRBJ2-3	few
CASSQVPSYGYTF	TGCGCCAGCAGCCAAGTCCCCTCCTATGGCTACACCTTC	TRBV4-1	-	TRBJ1-2	once
CSAYGEDSHIAKNIQYF	TGCAGCGCCTACGGAGAGGACAGCCATATAGCCAAAAACATTCAGTACTTC	TRBV29-1	-	TRBJ2-4	-
CSVVSRRGGYTF	TGCAGCGTGGTCTCCCGCAGGGGTGGCTACACCTTC	TRBV29-1	-	TRBJ1-2	-
CATSRIGEPLHF	TGTGCCACCAGCAGGATTGGAGAGCCCCTCCACTTT	TRBV15	-	TRBJ1-6	few
CASSLVFGELNTGELFF	TGTGCCAGCAGCTTAGTATTCGGGGAGTTAAACACCGGGGAGCTGTTTTTT	TRBV7-9	-	TRBJ2-2	-
CASSGGPAGEQFF	TGTGCCAGCAGCGGAGGACCAGCCGGTGAGCAGTTCTTC	TRBV9	-	TRBJ2-1	-
CASSPATTSSGNTIYF	TGCGCCAGCAGCCCCGCTACGACGAGCTCTGGAAACACCATATATTTT	TRBV4-1	-	TRBJ1-3	many
CASELQGADDTEAFF	TGTGCCAGCGAACTACAGGGGGCAGATGACACTGAAGCTTTCTTT	TRBV13	TRBD1	TRBJ1-1	many
CASGFLITGGGNTEAFF	TGTGCTAGTGGTTTTCTCATCACAGGGGGCGGGAACACTGAAGCTTTCTTT	TRBV12-5	TRBD1	TRBJ1-1	few
CASSPIAGGGTDTQYF	TGTGCCAGCAGCCCTATAGCGGGGGGGGGCACAGATACGCAGTATTTT	TRBV7-2	TRBD2	TRBJ2-3	-
CASSFMPTGTREQYF	TGTGCCAGCAGCTTTATGCCCACAGGGACTAGGGAGCAGTACTTC	TRBV7-8	TRBD2	TRBJ2-7	medium-sized
CASSPMGNTEAFF	TGTGCCAGCAGCCCAATGGGGAACACTGAAGCTTTCTTT	TRBV11-1	-	TRBJ1-1	once
CASSGTGGFNEQFF	TGTGCCAGCAGTGGGACAGGGGGGTTCAATGAGCAGTTCTTC	TRBV2	TRBD1	TRBJ2-1	-
CASRLSRDLNTEAFF	TGTGCCAGCAGACTTTCCAGGGACCTGAACACTGAAGCTTTCTTT	TRBV27	-	TRBJ1-1	-
CASSLLGLNTEAFF	TGTGCCAGCAGTTTGTTGGGGCTGAACACTGAAGCTTTCTTT	TRBV5-6	-	TRBJ1-1	-
CASSLGSGAGDTQYF	TGTGCCAGCAGCTTAGGGTCAGGGGCCGGGGATACGCAGTATTTT	TRBV13	-	TRBJ2-3	-
CASFGGSRFSGANVLTF	TGTGCCAGCTTTGGGGGCAGCCGATTCTCTGGGGCCAACGTCCTGACTTTC	TRBV2	-	TRBJ2-6	-
CASSIVRGRDEQFF	TGTGCCAGTAGTATAGTACGGGGCCGGGATGAGCAGTTCTTC	TRBV19	-	TRBJ2-1	few
CASSSTDNYGYTF	TGTGCCAGCAGCTCGACAGATAACTATGGCTACACCTTC	TRBV5-4	-	TRBJ1-2	-
CSVYDWPHGYTF	TGCAGCGTTTATGACTGGCCCCATGGCTACACCTTC	TRBV29-1	-	TRBJ1-2	few
CASSQLQGAGELFF	TGCGCCAGCAGCCAACTGCAGGGGGCCGGGGAGCTGTTTTTT	TRBV4-1	TRBD1	TRBJ2-2	-
CASREDRASYNEQFF	TGTGCCAGTAGGGAAGACAGGGCTTCCTACAATGAGCAGTTCTTC	TRBV19	TRBD1	TRBJ2-1	-
CASSFRADQRGADIPTGELFF	TGTGCCAGCAGCTTTCGGGCGGATCAGCGGGGGGCCGATATACCCACCGGGGAGCTGTTTTTT	TRBV7-8	TRBD2	TRBJ2-2	once
CASSLDGTEPYEQYF	TGTGCCAGCAGCTTAGATGGGACGGAACCCTACGAGCAGTACTTC	TRBV11-2	-	TRBJ2-7	-
CASSASGAQETQYF	TGTGCCAGCAGCGCTAGCGGGGCCCAAGAGACCCAGTACTTC	TRBV9	TRBD2	TRBJ2-5	medium-sized
CAISRLASTDTQYF	TGTGCCATCAGTCGGCTAGCGAGCACAGATACGCAGTATTTT	TRBV10-3	-	TRBJ2-3	-
CASSRKEYGYTF	TGTGCCAGCAGCCGTAAGGAGTATGGCTACACCTTC	TRBV13	-	TRBJ1-2	-
CASSDGTGGDEQYF	TGTGCCAGCAGTGACGGGACAGGGGGCGACGAGCAGTACTTC	TRBV6-1	TRBD1	TRBJ2-7	-
CASSPTASNQPQHF	TGCGCCAGCAGCCCGACGGCTTCCAATCAGCCCCAGCATTTT	TRBV4-1	-	TRBJ1-5	-
CASSITLTYEQYF	TGTGCCAGTAGTATAACCCTCACCTACGAGCAGTACTTC	TRBV19	-	TRBJ2-7	few
CASSEPSGQSEEKLFF	TGCGCCAGCAGTGAACCATCGGGACAGTCGGAAGAAAAACTGTTTTTT	TRBV23-1	TRBD1	TRBJ1-4	few
CASRDASYGYTF	TGTGCCAGCAGGGACGCAAGCTATGGCTACACCTTC	TRBV2	-	TRBJ1-2	-
CASSQQTASGQDNSPLHF	TGCGCCAGCAGCCAACAAACCGCGTCGGGACAGGATAATTCACCCCTCCACTTT	TRBV4-1	TRBD1	TRBJ1-6	-
CASSLIGGDTGELFF	TGTGCCAGCAGCTTGATCGGCGGGGATACCGGGGAGCTGTTTTTT	TRBV5-6	-	TRBJ2-2	-
CASSSGAGLAYEQYF	TGTGCCAGCAGCTCAGGAGCGGGGCTTGCCTACGAGCAGTACTTC	TRBV11-1	TRBD2	TRBJ2-7	-